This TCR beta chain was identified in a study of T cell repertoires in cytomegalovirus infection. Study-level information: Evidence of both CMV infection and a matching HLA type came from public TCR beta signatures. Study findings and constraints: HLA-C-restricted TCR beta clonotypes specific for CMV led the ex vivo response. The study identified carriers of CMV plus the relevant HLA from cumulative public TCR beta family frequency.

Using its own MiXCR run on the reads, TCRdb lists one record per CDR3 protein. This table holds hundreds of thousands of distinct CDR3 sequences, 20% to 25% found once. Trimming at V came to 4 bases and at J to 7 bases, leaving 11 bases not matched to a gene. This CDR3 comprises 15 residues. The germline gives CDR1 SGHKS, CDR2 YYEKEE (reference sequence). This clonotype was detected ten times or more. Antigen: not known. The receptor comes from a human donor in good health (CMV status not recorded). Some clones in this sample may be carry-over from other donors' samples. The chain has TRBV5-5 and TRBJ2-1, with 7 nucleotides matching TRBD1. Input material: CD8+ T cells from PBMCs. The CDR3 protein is CASSVADRERNEQFF. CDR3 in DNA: TGTGCCAGCAGCGTAGCAGACAGGGAAAGGAATGAGCAGTTCTTC.